The rows below give T cell receptor beta chains drawn from one sample of a study of T cells in Graves' hyperthyroidism and ophthalmopathy. TCRdb reanalysed the multiplex PCR reads using MiXCR and keeps one entry per CDR3 protein. The sample carries around 600,000 distinct CDR3 sequences, around 16% recorded once. Sequenced material: blood. Receptors were obtained from a woman aged 25-40 years with Graves' hyperthyroidism. Both conserved end residues are part of each CDR3. The D gene is left open where the match is weak. Expanded clones are given a class, and other clones once, few, many or no size at all.

>many|TRBV7-8|TRBJ1-5|TRBD1
CASSSDSGGSNQPQHF
TGTGCCAGCAGCTCAGACTCAGGGGGTAGCAATCAGCCCCAGCATTTT
>few|TRBV20-1|TRBJ1-2|.
CSATRRNYGYTF
TGCAGTGCTACGAGAAGAAACTATGGCTACACCTTC
>many|TRBV29-1|TRBJ1-1|.
CSVGRVGQLNTEAFF
TGCAGCGTGGGGAGGGTTGGGCAGCTGAACACTGAAGCTTTCTTT
>many|TRBV12-3/TRBV12-4|TRBJ1-5|.
CASSPDGDSNQPQHF
TGTGCCAGCAGTCCGGACGGGGATAGCAATCAGCCCCAGCATTTT
>few|TRBV10-2|TRBJ2-2|.
CASNDRSNTGELFF
TGCGCCAGCAATGACCGATCGAACACCGGGGAGCTGTTTTTT
>many|TRBV30|TRBJ1-2|.
CCLELYYGYTF
TGTTGCCTGGAATTATATTATGGCTACACCTTC
>many|TRBV12-3/TRBV12-4|TRBJ2-1|.
CASSLALGSYNEQFF
TGTGCCAGCAGTTTAGCGCTGGGGTCCTACAATGAGCAGTTCTTC
>.|TRBV6-5|TRBJ2-7|.
CASSYFGPTYEQYF
.
>.|TRBV5-6|TRBJ1-1|TRBD1
CASSLRVGTGVTEAFF
TGTGCCAGCAGCTTGCGGGTGGGGACAGGGGTTACTGAAGCTTTCTTT
>.|TRBV27|TRBJ2-3|.
CATADTDTQYF
TGTGCCACCGCTGACACAGATACGCAGTATTTT
>.|TRBV27|TRBJ2-6|.
CASSSAQDANSGANVLTF
TGTGCCAGCAGTTCCGCTCAGGACGCCAACTCTGGGGCCAACGTCCTGACTTTC
>many|TRBV6-1|TRBJ2-7|.
CASSEALASSYEQYF
TGTGCCAGCAGTGAAGCCCTCGCCAGCTCCTACGAGCAGTACTTC
>many|TRBV5-8|TRBJ2-4|TRBD2
CASSRGLAGENIQYF
TGTGCCAGCAGCCGAGGACTAGCGGGAGAGAACATTCAGTACTTC
>many|TRBV6-2/TRBV6-3|TRBJ2-7|TRBD2
CASSYPTGLAIPEQYF
TGTGCCAGCAGTTACCCGACTGGACTAGCAATCCCCGAGCAGTACTTC
>many|TRBV7-9|TRBJ1-1|TRBD1
CASSLTGVITEAFF
TGTGCCAGCAGCTTGACAGGGGTGATCACTGAAGCTTTCTTT
>many|TRBV6-5|TRBJ2-1|.
CASSYSRAGRSGEQFF
TGTGCCAGCAGTTACTCGCGGGCAGGGAGGAGCGGTGAGCAGTTCTTC
>few|TRBV10-3|TRBJ2-2|TRBD2
CAISELSGKATGELFF
TGTGCCATCAGTGAGCTGAGCGGGAAGGCCACCGGGGAGCTGTTTTTT
>.|TRBV2|TRBJ2-3|.
CASSDGRMADTQYF
TGTGCCAGCAGTGACGGACGGATGGCAGATACGCAGTATTTT
>.|TRBV7-9|TRBJ1-2|.
CASSPMGVRYGYTF
TGTGCCAGCAGCCCGATGGGGGTACGTTATGGCTACACCTTC
>few|TRBV18|TRBJ1-2|.
CASSPYVMGGDGYTF
TGTGCCAGCTCACCGTATGTTATGGGGGGCGACGGCTACACCTTC
>many|TRBV11-2|TRBJ2-5|TRBD2
CASSSRGGLEETQYF
TGTGCCAGCAGCTCCCGGGGGGGGTTGGAGGAGACCCAGTACTTC
>many|TRBV18|TRBJ2-7|.
CASSPRYSYEQYF
TGTGCCAGCTCACCGAGATACAGCTACGAGCAGTACTTC
>many|TRBV5-1|TRBJ2-1|TRBD2
CASSFRLAGYDNEQFF
TGCGCCAGCAGCTTTCGACTAGCGGGATACGACAATGAGCAGTTCTTC
>many|TRBV7-9|TRBJ2-7|TRBD1
CASSFASGQHYEQYF
TGTGCCAGCAGCTTCGCCTCGGGACAGCACTACGAGCAGTACTTC
>.|TRBV29-1|TRBJ2-5|TRBD2
CSVDFSGIETQYF
TGCAGCGTTGATTTTAGCGGGATTGAGACCCAGTACTTC
>few|TRBV6-1|TRBJ1-2|.
CASTKRDRNYGYTF
TGTGCCAGCACCAAAAGGGACCGTAACTATGGCTACACCTTC
>many|TRBV20-1|TRBJ2-3|TRBD2
CSASSGSADTQYF
TGCAGTGCCAGCAGCGGGAGCGCAGATACGCAGTATTTT
>many|TRBV2|TRBJ1-5|.
CASPPVNQPQHF
TGTGCCTCCCCGCCGGTTAATCAGCCCCAGCATTTT
>many|TRBV20-1|TRBJ2-1|.
CSADSSSYNEQFF
TGCAGTGCTGACAGTAGCTCCTACAATGAGCAGTTCTTC
>many|TRBV18|TRBJ1-1|.
CASSPIGDTEAFF
TGTGCCAGCTCACCAATAGGGGACACTGAAGCTTTCTTT
>many|TRBV20-1|TRBJ2-7|.
CSASSTGYEQYF
TGCAGTGCTAGTTCGACTGGCTACGAGCAGTACTTC
>many|TRBV7-2|TRBJ2-7|.
CASSLVGGLEVYEQYF
TGTGCCAGCAGCTTAGTTGGCGGGTTGGAAGTCTACGAGCAGTACTTC
>few|TRBV19|TRBJ1-5|.
CASSIDNAGASQPQHF
TGTGCCAGTAGCATAGATAATGCAGGGGCGAGTCAGCCCCAGCATTTT
>.|TRBV6-6|TRBJ1-2|TRBD1
CASSYSFGQAYGYTF
TGTGCCAGCAGTTACTCGTTCGGACAGGCCTATGGCTACACCTTC
>.|TRBV27|TRBJ1-6|TRBD1
CASSPIGQEGNSPLHF
TGTGCCAGCAGTCCGATAGGACAGGAAGGGAATTCACCCCTCCACTTT
>few|TRBV6-9|TRBJ2-3|.
CASSYFSDTQYF
TGTGCCAGCAGTTATTTCTCAGATACGCAGTATTTT
>many|TRBV12-3/TRBV12-4|TRBJ2-5|.
CASSLFGGETQYF
TGTGCCAGCAGTTTATTCGGTGGCGAGACCCAGTACTTC
>many|TRBV6-6|TRBJ2-7|.
CASSYRESSYEQYF
TGTGCCAGCAGTTACCGGGAGAGCTCCTACGAGCAGTACTTC
>.|TRBV11-2|TRBJ2-7|TRBD2
CASSLGVLAGYEQYF
TGTGCCAGCAGCTTAGGAGTACTAGCGGGCTACGAGCAGTACTTC
>.|TRBV7-2|TRBJ2-1|.
CASSQEGGTGYYNEQFF
TGTGCCAGCAGCCAAGAGGGAGGGACAGGCTACTACAATGAGCAGTTCTTC
>many|TRBV5-1|TRBJ2-1|TRBD2
CASSPLAGEGNEQFF
TGCGCCAGCAGCCCATTAGCGGGAGAGGGTAATGAGCAGTTCTTC
>many|TRBV27|TRBJ1-1|.
CASSLSGGKTEAFF
TGTGCCAGCAGTTTATCGGGGGGGAAGACTGAAGCTTTCTTT
>many|TRBV28|TRBJ2-5|TRBD2
CASTQGTSGSLMKTQYF
TGTGCCAGCACCCAAGGGACTAGCGGGAGTCTGATGAAGACCCAGTACTTC
>few|TRBV5-1|TRBJ2-7|TRBD1
CASSHRTARTGPYEQYF
TGCGCCAGCAGCCATAGGACTGCCAGGACAGGGCCCTACGAGCAGTACTTC
>many|TRBV6-2/TRBV6-3|TRBJ2-4|TRBD2
CASSPLGSGRSWDIQYF
TGTGCCAGCAGTCCTCTTGGTAGCGGGAGATCTTGGGACATTCAGTACTTC